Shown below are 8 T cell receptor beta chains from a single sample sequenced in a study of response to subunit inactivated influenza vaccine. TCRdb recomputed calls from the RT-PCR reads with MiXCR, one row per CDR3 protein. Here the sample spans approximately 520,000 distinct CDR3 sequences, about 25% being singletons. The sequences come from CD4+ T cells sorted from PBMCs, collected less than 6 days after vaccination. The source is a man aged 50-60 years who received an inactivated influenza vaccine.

The CDR3 sequence: CASSSPFRRGGRTDTQYF. The CDR3 bases are TGTGCCAGCAGTTCCCCCTTTAGGCGGGGGGGAAGGACAGATACGCAGTATTTT. The chain has TRBV28 and TRBJ2-3; 9 bases align to TRBD2. The CDR3 consists of 18 residues. Germline CDR1 is MDHEN and CDR2 is SYDVKM. With V trimmed by 4 bases and J by 3 bases, 14 bases remained unmatched.

The CDR3 reads CATSDGGGVADTQYF. The CDR3, as DNA: TGTGCCACCAGTGATGGGGGGGGCGTCGCAGATACGCAGTATTTT. The J gene is TRBJ2-3, the V gene TRBV24-1; tentative D call: TRBD2 (7 bases). This CDR3 region has 15 residues. The V gene lost 3 bases and the J gene lost 4 bases, with 13 bases spanning the gap. CDR1 is KGHDR, CDR2 SFDVKD, per germline.

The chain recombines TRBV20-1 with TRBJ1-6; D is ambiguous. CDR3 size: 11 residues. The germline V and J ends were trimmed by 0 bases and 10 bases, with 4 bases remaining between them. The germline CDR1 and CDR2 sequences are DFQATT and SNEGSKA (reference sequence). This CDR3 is CSAREGSPLHF. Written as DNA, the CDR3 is TGCAGTGCTAGAGAGGGGTCACCCCTCCACTTT.

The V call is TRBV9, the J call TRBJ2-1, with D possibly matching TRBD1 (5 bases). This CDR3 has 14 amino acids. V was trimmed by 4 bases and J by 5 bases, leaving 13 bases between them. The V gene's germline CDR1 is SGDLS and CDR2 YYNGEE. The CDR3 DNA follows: TGTGCCAGCAGCCCAAGGGGCCAAAACAATGAGCAGTTCTTC. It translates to CASSPRGQNNEQFF.

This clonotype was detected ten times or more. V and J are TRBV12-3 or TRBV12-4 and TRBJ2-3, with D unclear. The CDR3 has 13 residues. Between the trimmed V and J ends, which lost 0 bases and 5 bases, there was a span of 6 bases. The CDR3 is CASSLARLDTQYF. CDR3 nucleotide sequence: TGTGCCAGCAGTTTAGCCCGGCTAGATACGCAGTATTTT.

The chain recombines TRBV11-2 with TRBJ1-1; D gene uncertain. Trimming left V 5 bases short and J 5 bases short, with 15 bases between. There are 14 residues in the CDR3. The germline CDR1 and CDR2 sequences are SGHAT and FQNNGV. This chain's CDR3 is CASSTSWGSTEAFF. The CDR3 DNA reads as TGTGCCAGCAGCACATCCTGGGGTAGTACTGAAGCTTTCTTT.

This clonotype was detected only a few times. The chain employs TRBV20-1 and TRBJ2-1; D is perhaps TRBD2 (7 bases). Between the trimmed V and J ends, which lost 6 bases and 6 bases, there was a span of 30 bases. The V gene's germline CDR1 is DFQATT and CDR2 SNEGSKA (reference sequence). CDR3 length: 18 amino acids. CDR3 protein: CSAVGTGGELKIFNEQFF. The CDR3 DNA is TGCAGTGCCGTCGGAACGGGGGGCGAACTTAAAATTTTCAATGAGCAGTTCTTC.

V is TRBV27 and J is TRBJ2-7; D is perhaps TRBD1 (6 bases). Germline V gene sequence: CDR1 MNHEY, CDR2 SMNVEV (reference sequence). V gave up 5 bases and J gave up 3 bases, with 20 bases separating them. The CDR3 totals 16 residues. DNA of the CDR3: TGTGCCAGCAGTCCATCTTCCGGGACATTGCTCTACGAGCAGTACTTC. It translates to CASSPSSGTLLYEQYF.